This TCR beta chain originates from a study of blood T cell repertoires in COVID-19. About the study: COVID-19 samples, acute and convalescent, were from the United States, Italy and Spain.

Enrolled through a virtual design, the participants were between roughly 18 and 100 years of age and came from under 25 US areas. Assignment of participants to cohorts was predicated upon participant-reported clinical history. In the source study's methods: Estimated nucleated cell counts came from reference gene primer amplification. Method: immunoSEQ multiplex PCR; TCRdb's copy keeps in-frame clones and lacks some. The V and J calls and the clone size are those of that table, but D and trimming were determined from the DNA. The sample lists around 390,000 clones, 85% to 90% seen once, with about 9.4% in the top ten. Per germline, CDR1 MDHEN and CDR2 SYDVKM. This CDR3 is 15 amino acids long. V lost 5 bases and J lost 2, with 16 bases in between.

The receptor comes from a woman aged 45 to 65 who had recovered from COVID-19. The sample was PBMCs or T cells enriched from blood (not recorded which). This sequence joins TRBV28 and TRBJ2-7; TRBD1 might be the D (6 bases). CDR3 coding DNA: TGTGCCAGCAGTCAGATTACAGGGTACACCTACGAGCAGTACTTC. It is translated as CASSQITGYTYEQYF.